This T cell receptor (beta chain) appears in the sequencing data of a study of cytomegalovirus exposure and HLA in healthy donors. Libraries were prepared by immunoSEQ multiplex PCR; TCRdb keeps only in-frame clonotypes and omits some of them. The table has hundreds of thousands of clones, less than 85% seen once; the top ten hold around 5.5%. Study-level results: In vitro assays verified that three CMV-associated chains recognized CMV antigens specifically. The study designated 160 or so TCR beta chains cytomegalovirus-associated.

Germline trimming cut 1 base from V and 5 bases from J; bases unmatched to any gene: 6. Germline CDR1 is SGDLS and CDR2 is YYNGEE. The CDR3 length is 16 residues. With respect to this clone: What it binds is not known.

The donors were members of the 120-subject validation cohort (separate from the approximately 670-subject first cohort). This chain uses TRBV9 with TRBJ2-1; 10 nucleotides line up with TRBD1. Specimen: PBMCs. The TCR was taken from a woman aged 18-29 years in good health and CMV-seronegative. The CDR3 here is CASSVIPGQGNNEQFF. CDR3 in DNA: TGTGCCAGCAGCGTAATCCCGGGACAGGGGAACAATGAGCAGTTCTTC.